The 31 T cell receptor beta chains reported below all come from one sample, sequenced in a study of T-cell memory formation after mild COVID-19. MiXCR, applied by TCRdb to the 5' RACE reads, yields one record per CDR3 protein. Of about 440,000 distinct CDR3 sequences in the sample, 15% to 25% were seen once. Sequencing used PBMCs or a T cell subset sorted from them (not recorded which). Receptors originate from an adult woman who had mild COVID-19 (a few samples of this study predate the infection). Cell type and time point are not known.

This clonotype occurred many times. The genes are TRBV19 and TRBJ2-1; 12 nucleotides agree with TRBD2. The CDR3 runs 18 residues. Trimming at V came to 2 bases and at J to 8 bases, leaving 13 bases not matched to a gene. The germline CDR1 and CDR2 sequences are LNHDA and SQIVND (reference sequence). In DNA, the CDR3 is TGTGCCAGTAGTATACTAGCGGGGGGGCTTGCGTCGGGCTATGAGCAGTTCTTC. This translates into CASSILAGGLASGYEQFF.

This sequence joins TRBV4-1 and TRBJ1-1; unclear D gene. The length of the CDR3 is 13 residues. Trimming shortened V by 0 bases and J by 5 bases, and 7 bases separated the two germline ends. Germline V gives CDR1 MGHRA, CDR2 YSYEKL. The CDR3 loop is CASSQELGTEAFF. DNA for the CDR3: TGCGCCAGCAGCCAAGAATTGGGGACTGAAGCTTTCTTT.

The chain employs TRBV6-5 and TRBJ2-7; D is possibly TRBD1 (5 bases). The germline V gene encodes CDR1 MNHEY and CDR2 SVGAGI. The V gene lost 6 bases and the J gene lost 3 bases, with 18 bases spanning the gap. This CDR3 has 15 amino acids. The CDR3 coding sequence is TGTGCCAGCAGATTAACCGACAGAACCCTCTACGAGCAGTACTTC. This codes for CASRLTDRTLYEQYF.

There are a few counts of this clonotype. This rearrangement joins TRBV4-1 to TRBJ1-5; TRBD1 aligns across 10 bases. V shed 3 bases and J 4 bases; nucleotides not matched to a gene: 6. CDR1 and CDR2 (germline): MGHRA, YSYEKL. The CDR3 totals 16 residues. This chain's CDR3 is CASSHLGQGENQPQHF. CDR3 DNA sequence: TGCGCCAGCAGCCACCTAGGACAGGGGGAAAATCAGCCCCAGCATTTT.

This chain uses TRBV7-9 with TRBJ1-4; perhaps TRBD1 as D (5 bases). The CDR3 has 13 residues. V gave up 0 bases and J gave up 11 bases, with 10 bases separating them. The germline gives CDR1 SEHNR, CDR2 FQNEAQ (reference sequence). The CDR3 loop is CASSLATTVKLFF. CDR3 nucleotide sequence: TGTGCCAGCAGCTTAGCCACGACAGTTAAACTGTTTTTT.

This clonotype was recorded a few times. The chain has TRBV7-2 and TRBJ1-2; maybe TRBD1 (5 bases). V lost 2 bases, J lost 5 bases, and 27 bases lay in between. Germline V CDR1 and CDR2: SGHTA, FQGNSA. The CDR3 contains 19 residues. CDR3 in DNA: TGTGCCAGCAGCTTACACTCGGCCTACCCTGGGGACGGCGATTATGGCTACACCTTC. It yields the protein CASSLHSAYPGDGDYGYTF.

The chain carries TRBV7-2 and TRBJ1-2; 9 nucleotides agree with TRBD1. CDR3 size: 15 residues. The V gene's germline CDR1 is SGHTA and CDR2 FQGNSA. V gave up 6 bases and J gave up 4 bases; unmatched junction bases: 9. The chain's CDR3 is CASSNTGQGFYGYTF. The CDR3 nucleotides are TGTGCCAGCAGTAACACTGGACAGGGGTTCTATGGCTACACCTTC. The full variable domain, completed using reference TRBV7-2 and TRBJ1-2, is GAGVSQSPSNKVTEKGKDVELRCDPISGHTALYWYRQSLGQGLEFLIYFQGNSAPDKSGLPSDRFSAERTGGSVSTLTIQRTQQEDSAVYLCASSNTGQGFYGYTFGSGTRLTVV.

This clonotype has more than one count but fewer than ten. The chain combines TRBV11-2 with TRBJ1-2; 9 nucleotides agree with TRBD1. The CDR3 runs 17 residues. Per germline, CDR1 SGHAT and CDR2 FQNNGV. With V trimmed by 6 bases and J by 4 bases, 15 bases remained unmatched. CDR3 in DNA: TGTGCCAGCAGGGCGGGTCCGGCCGGGACAGGGACCTATGGCTACACCTTC. This encodes CASRAGPAGTGTYGYTF.

The CDR3 is CASSPGVQGSTEAFF. The CDR3 bases are TGTGCCAGCAGCCCGGGTGTACAGGGGAGTACTGAAGCTTTCTTT. The chain links TRBV5-4 to TRBJ1-1; 7 bases align to TRBD1. This CDR3 contains 15 residues. J lost 5 bases, V lost 4 bases, and 11 bases had no gene match. Germline V gives CDR1 SGHNT, CDR2 YYREEE (reference sequence).

This clonotype was seen many times. The genes are TRBV6-6 and TRBJ2-5; 7 positions match TRBD2. The CDR3 has 17 residues. The ends lost 4 bases at V and 3 bases at J; junction bases unmatched: 14. Germline lookup yields CDR1 MNHNY and CDR2 SVGAGI (reference sequence). The CDR3 region has the DNA TGTGCCAGCAGTTCCTCCTTCACTAGCGTAGGGAAAGAGACCCAGTACTTC. This encodes CASSSSFTSVGKETQYF.

The gene calls are TRBV7-3 and TRBJ2-2, with a possible D match to TRBD2 (6 bases). The CDR3 runs to 18 residues. V lost 5 bases and J lost 6, with 25 bases in between. Germline loops: CDR1 SGHTA, CDR2 FQGTGA. As DNA, the CDR3 is TGTGCCAGCAGCCTCTACCTGGGACTTGAAACGGTAGCCGGGGAGCTGTTTTTT. Translating it yields CASSLYLGLETVAGELFF.

There are a few counts of this clonotype. The rearrangement joins TRBV11-1 to TRBJ2-1; D could derive from TRBD1 or TRBD2 (5 bases each). V shed 3 bases and J shed 7 bases, with 19 bases lying between them. CDR1 is SGHAT, CDR2 FQDESV, per germline (reference sequence). The CDR3 consists of 16 residues. CDR3 loop: CASSFSRAAWGNEQFF. For the CDR3, the DNA is TGTGCCAGCAGCTTCTCTAGAGCAGCATGGGGGAATGAGCAGTTCTTC.

This clonotype was seen only a few times. The rearrangement joins TRBV7-2 to TRBJ1-4, with a weak D call TRBD1 (5 bases). V was cut by 5 bases and J by 7 bases, with 11 bases left in between. The CDR3 loop spans 13 amino acids. The germline gives CDR1 SGHTA, CDR2 FQGNSA. CDR3 sequence: CASSLSGSEKLFF. In DNA form, the CDR3 reads TGTGCCAGCAGCCTATCAGGGAGTGAAAAACTGTTTTTT.

The chain recombines TRBV20-1 with TRBJ2-3; 15 nucleotides agree with TRBD2. V lost 5 bases and J lost 5; bases outside the gene matches: 2. Germline CDR1 reads DFQATT; CDR2 reads SNEGSKA (reference sequence). This CDR3 has 14 residues. As DNA, the CDR3 is TGCAGTGCTCGGACTAGCGGGAGGGTAGATACGCAGTATTTT. Translating it yields CSARTSGRVDTQYF.

This clonotype was seen repeatedly, ten times or more. The V and J genes are TRBV5-1 and TRBJ1-2; 10 bases match TRBD1. This CDR3 spans 15 amino acids. The trim removed 4 bases at V and 9 bases at J, leaving 12 bases unmatched. Germline V CDR1 and CDR2: SGHRS, YFSETQ. The CDR3 DNA reads as TGCGCCAGCAGCCCTGTCCAGGGACAGGGGTCGCGCTACACCTTC. This gives the protein CASSPVQGQGSRYTF.

The chain links TRBV7-3 to TRBJ1-2, with 10 positions matching TRBD1. CDR3 length: 15 amino acids. Per the germline V gene, CDR1 is SGHTA and CDR2 is FQGTGA. V gave up 5 bases and J gave up 4 bases; unmatched junction bases: 7. Written as DNA, the CDR3 is TGTGCCAGCAGCGCCGGGACAGGGGTCCCCTATGGCTACACCTTC. Its protein is CASSAGTGVPYGYTF.

This clonotype was found a few times. The chain has TRBV3-1 and TRBJ1-2; D not certain. The CDR3 consists of 14 residues. Germline V gene lookup returns CDR1 LGHDT and CDR2 YNNKEL (reference sequence). Trimming cost V 0 bases and J 1 base, with 6 bases left between them. The chain's CDR3 is CASSQEPDNYGYTF. CDR3 nucleotides: TGTGCCAGCAGCCAAGAACCAGATAACTATGGCTACACCTTC.

The genes are TRBV2 and TRBJ2-3, with TRBD1 matching 9 bases. CDR3 length equals 15 residues. The J segment lost 4 bases and the V segment lost 7 bases, leaving 9 bases of the junction unmatched. CDR1 is SNHLY, CDR2 FYNNEI, per germline. CDR3 in DNA: TGTGCCAGCAACAACGACAGGGGGATAGCAGATACGCAGTATTTT. Amino acid sequence: CASNNDRGIADTQYF. Supplemented by reference TRBV2 and TRBJ2-3, the full variable domain reads EPEVTQTPSHQVTQMGQEVILRCVPISNHLYFYWYRQILGQKVEFLVSFYNNEISEKSEIFDDQFSVERPDGSNFTLKIRSTKLEDSAMYFCASNNDRGIADTQYFGPGTRLTVL.

This clonotype was seen at least ten times. The gene calls are TRBV24-1 and TRBJ2-7; 8 bases are a match to TRBD1. This CDR3 has 15 amino acids. V lost 4 bases to trimming and J lost 1 base; unmatched junction nucleotides: 5. CDR1 KGHDR and CDR2 SFDVKD come from the germline V gene. CDR3 bases: TGTGCCACCAGTGACCCCGGGACAGGTTCCTACGAGCAGTACTTC. Its translation is CATSDPGTGSYEQYF.

This clonotype was seen only a few times. This chain uses TRBV20-1 with TRBJ2-1; 7 bases are a match to TRBD2. From germline, CDR1 is DFQATT and CDR2 SNEGSKA (reference sequence). V was clipped by 6 bases and J by 6 bases; unmatched bases: 5. The CDR3 is 12 amino acids. CDR3 in amino acids: CSAPGTTNEQFF. The DNA of the CDR3 is TGCAGTGCCCCCGGGACTACCAATGAGCAGTTCTTC.

This clonotype was seen a few times. The rearrangement links TRBV20-1 to TRBJ2-7; D not resolved. Per germline, CDR1 DFQATT and CDR2 SNEGSKA (reference sequence). This CDR3 spans 14 amino acids. Trimming removed 0 bases at V and 0 bases at J, with 9 bases between. For the CDR3, the DNA is TGCAGTGCTAGAGATCAGGCTATCTCCTACGAGCAGTACTTC. Protein product: CSARDQAISYEQYF.

The J gene is TRBJ2-1, the V gene TRBV11-2, with D possibly called TRBD1 or TRBD2 (7 bases each). The germline V and J ends were trimmed by 6 bases and 7 bases, with 22 bases remaining between them. The CDR3 has 16 amino acids. Germline CDR1 is SGHAT and CDR2 is FQNNGV. The DNA for the CDR3 is TGTGCCAGCAGTCGAACGGGGAGGGACAGTTGGAATGAGCAGTTCTTC. Amino acids: CASSRTGRDSWNEQFF.

This clonotype was counted a few times. This chain connects TRBV20-1 to TRBJ2-5; D unresolved. Between the trimmed V and J ends, which lost 2 bases and 5 bases, there was a span of 9 bases. This CDR3 contains 12 residues. Per germline, CDR1 DFQATT and CDR2 SNEGSKA (reference sequence). The CDR3 DNA reads as TGCAGTGCTAGATACTACCTGGAGACCCAGTACTTC. Translation gives CSARYYLETQYF.

The rearrangement joins TRBV2 to TRBJ2-2, with 7 bases lining up with TRBD1. Germline CDR1 SNHLY, CDR2 FYNNEI. Trimming took 2 bases from V and 6 from J; bases not matched to a gene: 9. The CDR3 extends over 16 amino acids. The CDR3 DNA follows: TGTGCCAGCAGTGAACTTGACAGGGTTATAGCCGGGGAGCTGTTTTTT. Its protein product is CASSELDRVIAGELFF.

The V and J genes are TRBV6-6 and TRBJ1-2, with 7 bases aligning to TRBD1. J was trimmed by 4 bases and V by 7 bases; bases with no gene match: 9. CDR1 is MNHNY, CDR2 SVGAGI, per germline (reference sequence). There are 14 residues in the CDR3. In nucleotides, the CDR3 is TGTGCCAGCACCCGACAGGGAGAGGTCTATGGCTACACCTTC. Amino acid sequence: CASTRQGEVYGYTF.

The chain employs TRBV12-3 or TRBV12-4 and TRBJ2-2; 7 bases line up with TRBD2. CDR3 length equals 15 residues. The trim removed 3 bases at V and 6 bases at J, leaving 7 bases unmatched. CDR3 amino acids: CASSFGGSSSGELFF. Here the CDR3 DNA reads TGTGCCAGCAGTTTCGGCGGGAGTTCGTCCGGGGAGCTGTTTTTT.

The V call is TRBV2, the J call TRBJ1-1; possible D gene TRBD1, 5 bases. The CDR3 contains 14 residues. The germline V gene encodes CDR1 SNHLY and CDR2 FYNNEI. Between the trimmed V and J ends, which lost 4 bases and 1 base, there was a span of 10 bases. The CDR3 nucleotides are TGTGCCAGCAGTGTACAGGATCCGAACACTGAAGCTTTCTTT. Translated: CASSVQDPNTEAFF.

At least ten counts were recorded for this clonotype. The rearrangement links TRBV29-1 to TRBJ2-2; D is unclear. Trimming took 4 bases from V and 5 from J, leaving 5 bases between them. The CDR3 consists of 11 residues. CDR1 is SQVTM, CDR2 ANQGSEA, per germline. The CDR3 here is CSVGSTGELFF. The CDR3, as DNA: TGCAGCGTTGGTTCGACCGGGGAGCTGTTTTTT.

This clonotype was detected many times. V is TRBV28 and J is TRBJ2-1, with 8 bases matching TRBD2. Germline assignment: CDR1 MDHEN and CDR2 SYDVKM. The junction had 9 bases not matched to a gene; V was cut back by 4 bases and J by 7 bases. The length of the CDR3 is 15 residues. The CDR3, as DNA: TGTGCCAGCAGTTCCCGCTCCGGGAGGGTAAATGAGCAGTTCTTC. It translates to CASSSRSGRVNEQFF.

The chain employs TRBV6-5 and TRBJ1-6; 8 bases are a match to TRBD1. The CDR3 is made up of 16 amino acids. After removal of 0 bases from V and 8 bases from J, the junction contained 6 bases not matched to a gene. Germline CDR1 reads MNHEY; CDR2 reads SVGAGI. CDR3 DNA sequence: TGTGCCAGCAGTTACTCCTACAGGGGACAGGATTCACCCCTCCACTTT. Its translation is CASSYSYRGQDSPLHF.

The J gene is TRBJ2-5, the V gene TRBV12-3 or TRBV12-4; 10 nucleotides agree with TRBD2. This CDR3 is 16 amino acids long. J lost 2 bases, V lost 3 bases, and 6 bases had no gene match. The CDR3 spells CASSFGASGGQETQYF. CDR3 DNA sequence: TGTGCCAGCAGTTTTGGGGCTAGCGGGGGACAAGAGACCCAGTACTTC.